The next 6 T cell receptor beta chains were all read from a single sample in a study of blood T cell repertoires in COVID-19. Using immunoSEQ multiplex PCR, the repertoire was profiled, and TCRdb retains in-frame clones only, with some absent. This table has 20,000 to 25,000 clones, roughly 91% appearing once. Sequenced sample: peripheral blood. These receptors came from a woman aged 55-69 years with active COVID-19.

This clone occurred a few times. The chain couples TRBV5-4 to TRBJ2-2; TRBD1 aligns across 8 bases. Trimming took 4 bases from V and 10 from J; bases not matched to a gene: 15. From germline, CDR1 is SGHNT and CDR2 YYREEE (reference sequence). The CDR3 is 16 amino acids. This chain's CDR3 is CASSLGQGTGYEELFF. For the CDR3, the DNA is TGTGCCAGCAGCCTAGGACAGGGTACAGGGTATGAGGAGCTGTTTTTT.

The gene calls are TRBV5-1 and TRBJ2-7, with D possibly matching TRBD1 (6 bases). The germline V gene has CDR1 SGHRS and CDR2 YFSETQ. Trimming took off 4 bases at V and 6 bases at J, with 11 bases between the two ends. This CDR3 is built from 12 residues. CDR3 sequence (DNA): TGCGCCAGCAGCCTCGGACAGACCGAGCAGTACTTC. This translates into CASSLGQTEQYF.

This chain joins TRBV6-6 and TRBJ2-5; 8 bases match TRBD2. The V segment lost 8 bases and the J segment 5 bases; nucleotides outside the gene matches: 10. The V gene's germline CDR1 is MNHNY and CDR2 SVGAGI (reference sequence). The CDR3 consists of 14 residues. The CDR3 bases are TGTGCCAGCGGAGGCGGGACTAGTTGGGAGACCCAGTACTTC. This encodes CASGGGTSWETQYF.

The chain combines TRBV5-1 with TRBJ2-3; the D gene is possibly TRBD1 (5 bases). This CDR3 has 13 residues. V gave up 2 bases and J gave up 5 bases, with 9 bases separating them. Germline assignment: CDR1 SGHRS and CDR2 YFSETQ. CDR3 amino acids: CASSFVDRDTQYF. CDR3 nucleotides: TGCGCCAGCAGCTTCGTTGACAGAGATACGCAGTATTTT.

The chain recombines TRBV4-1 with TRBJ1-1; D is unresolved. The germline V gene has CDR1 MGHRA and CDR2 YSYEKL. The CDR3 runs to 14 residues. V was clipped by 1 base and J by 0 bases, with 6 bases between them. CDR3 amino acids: CASSQGTLNTEAFF. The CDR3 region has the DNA TGCGCCAGCAGCCAAGGTACTTTGAACACTGAAGCTTTCTTT.

CDR3: CASSFINEKLFF. CDR3 nucleotide sequence: TGTGCCAGCAGTTTTATAAATGAAAAACTGTTTTTT. The chain is built from TRBV12-3 or TRBV12-4 and TRBJ1-4; D uncertain. V was shortened by 3 bases and J by 5 bases, with 4 bases between the two germline ends. The CDR3 has 12 residues.